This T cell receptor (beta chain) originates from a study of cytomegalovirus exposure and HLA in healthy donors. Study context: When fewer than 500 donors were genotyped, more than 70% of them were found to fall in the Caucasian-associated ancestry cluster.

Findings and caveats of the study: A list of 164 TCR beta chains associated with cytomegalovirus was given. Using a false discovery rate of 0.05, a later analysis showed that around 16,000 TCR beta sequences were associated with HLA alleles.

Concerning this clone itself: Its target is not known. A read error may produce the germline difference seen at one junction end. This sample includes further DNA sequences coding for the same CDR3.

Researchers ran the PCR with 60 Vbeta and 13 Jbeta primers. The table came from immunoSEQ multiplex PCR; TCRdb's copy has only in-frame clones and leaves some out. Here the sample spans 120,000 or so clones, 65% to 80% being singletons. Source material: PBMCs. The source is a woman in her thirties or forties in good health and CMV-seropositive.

The CDR3: CAWSRTTGGSSPLHF. CDR3 sequence (DNA): TGTGCCTGGAGCCGGACTACAGGGGGGAGTTCACCCCTCCACTTC. The genes are TRBV30 and TRBJ1-6; 8 nucleotides line up with TRBD1. Germline CDR1 is GTSNPN and CDR2 is SVGIG (reference sequence). This CDR3 has 15 amino acids.